The present TCR beta chain was sequenced within a study of response to subunit inactivated influenza vaccine. TCRdb re-analysed the RT-PCR reads in MiXCR, keeping a single row per CDR3 protein. The table has 430,000 or so distinct CDR3 sequences, 9.5% to 12% seen once. Notes on the study in general: The authors suggested that every seasonal influenza vaccination recruits few new T cells.

This clonotype was observed at least ten times. Antigen unknown. Between the trimmed V and J ends, which lost 6 bases and 0 bases, there was a span of 11 bases. Germline CDR1 and CDR2: MNHEY and SMNVEV (reference sequence). CDR3 length: 14 amino acids. The sample here was PBMCs from blood, taken around seven weeks after vaccination. The origin of this receptor is a man over 45 who received an inactivated influenza vaccine. The V gene is TRBV27, the J gene TRBJ1-1; unclear D gene. CDR3 region: CASSLFGLNTEAFF. CDR3 coding DNA: TGTGCCAGCAGCCTGTTCGGCCTGAACACTGAAGCTTTCTTT.